This T cell receptor beta chain was obtained from a study of cytomegalovirus exposure and HLA in healthy donors. Overall study results and limits: Generally TCR sequences proved uncommon, though certain public TCRs appeared in numerous donors.

The CDR3 consists of 19 residues. PCR amplification relied on 60 Vbeta primers (plus 13 Jbeta primers). The repertoire was sequenced with immunoSEQ multiplex PCR; TCRdb's copy has only in-frame clones and lacks some. The table lists approximately 84,000 clones, around 80% of them singletons. As to this clone: Its antigen remains unknown.

Donors likely had unrecorded immune exposures despite being nominally healthy when sampled. The sequence was obtained from a man aged 35-49 years in good health and CMV-seronegative. This sequence joins TRBV21-1 and TRBJ1-2; TRBD1 was called by the table and not checked on the DNA. TRBV21-1 has pseudogene status. The sample was PBMCs. The CDR3 region is CASSKLDTDRAQGNYGYTF. The CDR3 DNA follows: TGTGCCAGCAGCAAACTAGATACTGACAGGGCTCAGGGAAACTATGGCTACACCTTC.